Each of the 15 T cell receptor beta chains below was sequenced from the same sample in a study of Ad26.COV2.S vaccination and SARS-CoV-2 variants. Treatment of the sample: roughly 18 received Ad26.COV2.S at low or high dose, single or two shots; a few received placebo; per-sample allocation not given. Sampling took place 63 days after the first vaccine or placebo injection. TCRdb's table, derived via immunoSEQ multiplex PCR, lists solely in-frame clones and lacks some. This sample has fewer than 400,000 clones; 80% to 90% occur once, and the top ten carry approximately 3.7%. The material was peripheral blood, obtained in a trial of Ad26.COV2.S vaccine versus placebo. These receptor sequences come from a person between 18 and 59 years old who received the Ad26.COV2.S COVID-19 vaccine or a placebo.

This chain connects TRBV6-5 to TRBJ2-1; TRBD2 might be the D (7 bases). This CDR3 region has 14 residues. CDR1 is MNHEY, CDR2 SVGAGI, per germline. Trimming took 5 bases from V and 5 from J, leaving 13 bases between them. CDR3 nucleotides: TGTGCCAGCAGTAGTGGGGGGGGCCACAATGAGCAGTTCTTC. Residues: CASSSGGGHNEQFF.

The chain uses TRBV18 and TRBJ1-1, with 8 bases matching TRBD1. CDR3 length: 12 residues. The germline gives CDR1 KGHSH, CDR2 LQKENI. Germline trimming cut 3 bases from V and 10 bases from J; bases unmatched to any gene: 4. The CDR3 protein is CASSPQQGGAFF. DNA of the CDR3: TGTGCCAGCTCACCGCAACAGGGGGGAGCTTTCTTT.

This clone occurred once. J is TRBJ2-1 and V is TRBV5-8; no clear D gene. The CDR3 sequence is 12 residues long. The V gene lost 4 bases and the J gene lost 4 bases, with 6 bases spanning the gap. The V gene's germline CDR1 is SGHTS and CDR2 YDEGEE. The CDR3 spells CASSNQYNEQFF. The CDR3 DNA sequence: TGTGCCAGCAGCAACCAATACAATGAGCAGTTCTTC.

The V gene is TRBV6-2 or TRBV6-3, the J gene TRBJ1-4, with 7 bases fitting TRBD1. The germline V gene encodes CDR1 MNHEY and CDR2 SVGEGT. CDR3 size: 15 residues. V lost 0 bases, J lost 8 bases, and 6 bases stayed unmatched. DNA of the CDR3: TGTGCCAGCAGTTACTCGACAGGGTCTGGGGAAAAACTGTTTTTT. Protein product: CASSYSTGSGEKLFF.

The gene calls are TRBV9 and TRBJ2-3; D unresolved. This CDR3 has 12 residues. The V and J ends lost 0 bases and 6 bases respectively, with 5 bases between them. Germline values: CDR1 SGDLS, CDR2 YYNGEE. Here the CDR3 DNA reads TGTGCCAGCAGCGTAGATTTGGATACGCAGTATTTT. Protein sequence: CASSVDLDTQYF.

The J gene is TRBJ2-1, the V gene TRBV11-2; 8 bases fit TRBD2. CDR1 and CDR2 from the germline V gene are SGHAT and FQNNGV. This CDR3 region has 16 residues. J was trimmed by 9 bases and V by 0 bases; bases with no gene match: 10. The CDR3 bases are TGTGCCAGCAGCTTAGATTACCGGGGGGGTAAATCTGAGCAGTTCTTC. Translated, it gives CASSLDYRGGKSEQFF.

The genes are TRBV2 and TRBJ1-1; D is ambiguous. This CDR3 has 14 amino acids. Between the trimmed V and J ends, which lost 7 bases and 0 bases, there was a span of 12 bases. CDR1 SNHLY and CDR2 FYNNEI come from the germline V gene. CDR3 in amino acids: CASTLTEVNTEAFF. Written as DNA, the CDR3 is TGTGCCAGCACCCTAACGGAGGTGAACACTGAAGCTTTCTTT.

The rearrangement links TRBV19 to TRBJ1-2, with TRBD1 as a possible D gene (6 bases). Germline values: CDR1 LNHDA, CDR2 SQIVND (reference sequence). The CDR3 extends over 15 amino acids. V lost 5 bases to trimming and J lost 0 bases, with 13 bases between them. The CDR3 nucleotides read TGTGCCAGTAGTCCCGCGACAGGATCTAACTATGGCTACACCTTC. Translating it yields CASSPATGSNYGYTF.

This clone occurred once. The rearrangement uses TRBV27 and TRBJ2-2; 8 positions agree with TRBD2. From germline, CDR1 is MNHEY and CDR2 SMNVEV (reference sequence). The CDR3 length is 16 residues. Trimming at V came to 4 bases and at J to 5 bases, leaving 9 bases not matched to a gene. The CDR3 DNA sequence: TGTGCCAGCAGTTATGATAGGGTAGCGGGGACCGGGGAGCTGTTTTTT. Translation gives CASSYDRVAGTGELFF.

CDR3 protein: CASSLEAGFNYGYTF. CDR3 coding DNA: TGTGCCAGCAGTCTTGAGGCAGGTTTCAACTATGGCTACACCTTC. The chain carries TRBV6-5 and TRBJ1-2; D ambiguous. Germline values: CDR1 MNHEY, CDR2 SVGAGI. Trimming removed 5 bases at V and 2 bases at J, with 15 bases between. This CDR3 comprises 15 residues.

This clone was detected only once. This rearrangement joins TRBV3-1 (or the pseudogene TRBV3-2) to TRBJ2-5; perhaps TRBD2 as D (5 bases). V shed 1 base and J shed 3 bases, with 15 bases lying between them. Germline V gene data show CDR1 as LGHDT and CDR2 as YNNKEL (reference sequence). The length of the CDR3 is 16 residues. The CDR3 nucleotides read TGTGCCAGCAGCCAAGGTTCCCCCGGACTTAAAGAGACCCAGTACTTC. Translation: CASSQGSPGLKETQYF.

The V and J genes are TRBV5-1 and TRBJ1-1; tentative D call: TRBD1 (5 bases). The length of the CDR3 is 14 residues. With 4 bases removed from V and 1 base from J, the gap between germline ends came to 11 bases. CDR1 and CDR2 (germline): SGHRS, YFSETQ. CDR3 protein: CASSVGTGNTEAFF. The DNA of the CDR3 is TGCGCCAGCAGCGTCGGGACGGGGAACACTGAAGCTTTCTTT.

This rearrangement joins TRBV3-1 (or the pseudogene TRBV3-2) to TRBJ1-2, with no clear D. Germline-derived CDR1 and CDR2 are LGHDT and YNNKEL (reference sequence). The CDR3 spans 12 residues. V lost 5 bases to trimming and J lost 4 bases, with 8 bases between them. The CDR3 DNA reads TGTGCCAGCAGCGCACAAGTCTATGGCTACACCTTC. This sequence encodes CASSAQVYGYTF.

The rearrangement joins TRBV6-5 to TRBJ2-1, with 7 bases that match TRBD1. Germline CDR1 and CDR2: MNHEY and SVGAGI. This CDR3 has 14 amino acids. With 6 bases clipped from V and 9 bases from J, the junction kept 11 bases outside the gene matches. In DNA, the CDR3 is TGTGCCAGCAGATCACAGGGGATCGCGACTGAGCAGTTCTTC. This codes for CASRSQGIATEQFF.

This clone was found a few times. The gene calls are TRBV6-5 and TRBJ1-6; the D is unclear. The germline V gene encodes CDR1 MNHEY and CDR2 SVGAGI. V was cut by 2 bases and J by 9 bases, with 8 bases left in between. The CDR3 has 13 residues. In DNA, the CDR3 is TGTGCCAGCAGTTACCAAGTTACTTCACCCCTCCACTTT. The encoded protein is CASSYQVTSPLHF.